This entry lists 21 T cell receptor beta chains sequenced from one sample in a study of OX40 agonist ivuxolimab in advanced cancers. Sequenced by immunoSEQ multiplex PCR; TCRdb stores in-frame clones only, minus some. The data hold about 40,000 clones, with around 89% observed a single time. The sample in question was CD4+ or CD8+ T cells sorted from blood, obtained in a trial of the OX40 agonist ivuxolimab. These receptors were collected from an adult with an advanced solid tumor such as melanoma, head and neck, liver or kidney cancer.

V usage is TRBV5-1 and J usage is TRBJ2-3; possible D gene TRBD1, 5 bases. The CDR3 consists of 15 residues. V dropped 7 bases and J dropped 2 bases, with 17 bases sitting between them. Germline V CDR1 and CDR2: SGHRS, YFSETQ. The CDR3 loop reads CASSLQDDFTDTQYF. Written as DNA, the CDR3 is TGCGCCAGCTCTTTACAGGACGACTTCACAGATACGCAGTATTTT.

J is TRBJ2-2 and V is TRBV5-6, with D hard to call. The CDR3 is 15 residues long. The V gene lost 1 base and the J gene lost 3 bases, with 10 bases spanning the gap. The germline gives CDR1 SGHDT, CDR2 YYEEEE. This chain's CDR3 is CASSLRWDYTGELFF. CDR3 coding DNA: TGTGCCAGCAGCTTGCGCTGGGATTACACCGGGGAGCTGTTTTTT.

The rearrangement links TRBV4-2 to TRBJ2-4, with D perhaps given as TRBD1 or TRBD2 (5 bases each). The germline V and J ends were trimmed by 3 bases and 7 bases, with 16 bases remaining between them. Germline CDR1 is LGHNA and CDR2 is YNFKEQ. The CDR3 has 15 residues. In nucleotides, the CDR3 is TGTGCCAGCAGCCAGGTACAGGAGGCTGGGAACATTCAGTACTTC. Its translation is CASSQVQEAGNIQYF.

The chain uses TRBV5-1 and TRBJ1-2; D call uncertain. The CDR3 length is 12 residues. Germline CDR1 SGHRS, CDR2 YFSETQ. Trimming pared 0 bases from V and 5 bases from J, leaving 5 bases between. The CDR3: CASSLVGYGYTF. CDR3 nucleotide sequence: TGCGCCAGCAGCTTGGTGGGGTATGGCTACACCTTC. The full variable domain, in which reference TRBV5-1 and TRBJ1-2 provide the parts outside the CDR3, is KAGVTQTPRYLIKTRGQQVTLSCSPISGHRSVSWYQQTPGQGLQFLFEYFSETQRNKGNFPGRFSGRQFSNSRSEMNVSTLELGDSALYLCASSLVGYGYTFGSGTRLTVV.

The gene calls are TRBV19 and TRBJ2-5; tentative D call: TRBD1 (5 bases). CDR1 is LNHDA and CDR2 is SQIVND in the germline V gene (reference sequence). V was clipped by 5 bases and J by 1 base, with 14 bases between them. The CDR3 loop spans 15 amino acids. This CDR3 is CASSPTRVVQETQYF. For the CDR3, the DNA is TGTGCCAGTAGTCCTACCAGGGTCGTCCAAGAGACCCAGTACTTC.

The V and J genes are TRBV9 and TRBJ2-5, with 10 bases that match TRBD1. Germline V CDR1 and CDR2: SGDLS, YYNGEE. The CDR3 runs to 16 residues. J was trimmed by 3 bases and V by 0 bases; bases with no gene match: 5. In DNA, the CDR3 is TGTGCCAGCAGCGTAGAGGTAGGGACAGGGGAAGAGACCCAGTACTTC. Encoded protein: CASSVEVGTGEETQYF.

CDR3 in DNA: TGTGCCAGCATGGGCACCACGAACACCGGGGAGCTGTTTTTT. The encoded protein is CASMGTTNTGELFF. The V and J genes are TRBV2 and TRBJ2-2; D gene uncertain. This CDR3 is 14 amino acids long. Trimming removed 7 bases from V and 0 bases from J, with 9 bases in between. The germline gives CDR1 SNHLY, CDR2 FYNNEI.

The chain has TRBV6-5 and TRBJ1-5; D unclear. This CDR3 comprises 14 residues. The V end was cut by 4 bases, the J end by 4 bases, with 11 bases between. Germline assignment: CDR1 MNHEY and CDR2 SVGAGI. In nucleotides, the CDR3 is TGTGCCAGCAGTTCTCAACAGCTGAATCAGCCCCAGCATTTT. Amino acid sequence: CASSSQQLNQPQHF.

The CDR3 loop is CASGRVEVHEQYF. The CDR3, as DNA: TGTGCCAGCGGTAGGGTAGAGGTACACGAGCAGTACTTC. V gene TRBV27 combines with J gene TRBJ2-7; D remains ambiguous. The CDR3 has 13 residues. Per germline, CDR1 MNHEY and CDR2 SMNVEV (reference sequence). V lost 8 bases to trimming and J lost 5 bases, with 16 bases between them.

This chain connects TRBV14 to TRBJ2-7; D is unresolved. Germline CDR1 is SGHDN and CDR2 is FVKESK. This CDR3 has 11 amino acids. Deletions cut 5 bases from V and 2 bases from J, with 4 bases between. The CDR3 reads CASSFTYEQYF. In DNA, the CDR3 is TGTGCCAGCAGCTTCACCTACGAGCAGTACTTC.

This clone was seen only a few times. Because the CDR3 is missing its conserved closing phenylalanine or tryptophan, this is likely a read error. The J gene is TRBJ1-6, the V gene TRBV2; D may be TRBD1 (6 bases). The V and J ends lost 7 bases and 7 bases respectively, with 17 bases between them. The CDR3 length is 15 residues. From germline, CDR1 is SNHLY and CDR2 FYNNEI. Here the CDR3 reads CASTPGGGGNSPLHL. The CDR3 DNA follows: TGTGCCAGCACCCCGGGAGGGGGGGGAAATTCACCCCTCCACCTT.

The genes are TRBV14 and TRBJ1-4; D call uncertain. The V gene lost 0 bases and the J gene lost 0 bases, with 11 bases spanning the gap. Germline loops: CDR1 SGHDN, CDR2 FVKESK. The length of the CDR3 is 17 residues. The CDR3 nucleotides read TGTGCCAGCAGCCAAGAAGACCATAGGTCAACTAATGAAAAACTGTTTTTT. This codes for CASSQEDHRSTNEKLFF.

The rearrangement uses TRBV5-1 and TRBJ1-2; D uncertain. V lost 0 bases, J lost 7 bases, and 10 bases lay in between. The CDR3 sequence is 13 residues long. The germline V gene encodes CDR1 SGHRS and CDR2 YFSETQ. The CDR3 protein is CASSLAGLSGYTF. In nucleotides, the CDR3 is TGCGCCAGCAGCTTGGCCGGTCTCTCTGGCTACACCTTC.

The chain recombines TRBV6-1 with TRBJ2-3; D perhaps matches TRBD1 (6 bases). V was shortened by 6 bases and J by 0 bases, with 7 bases between the two germline ends. The CDR3 has 13 amino acids. The germline V gene has CDR1 MNHNS and CDR2 SASEGT. The CDR3 DNA follows: TGTGCCAGCAGGCAGGGGAGCACAGATACGCAGTATTTT. Amino acids: CASRQGSTDTQYF.

The V call is TRBV4-2, the J call TRBJ2-5, with 7 bases that match TRBD2. This CDR3 has 17 amino acids. J was trimmed by 4 bases and V by 1 base; bases with no gene match: 12. Per germline, CDR1 LGHNA and CDR2 YNFKEQ. The CDR3 region is CASSQATQPGGIETQYF. In DNA, the CDR3 is TGTGCCAGCAGCCAAGCAACTCAGCCGGGGGGTATAGAGACCCAGTACTTC.

The chain links TRBV9 to TRBJ1-4; D gene ambiguous. Germline V CDR1 and CDR2: SGDLS, YYNGEE. Trimming left V 5 bases short and J 5 bases short, with 10 bases between. The CDR3 is made up of 13 amino acids. The CDR3 sequence: CASSSTANEKLFF. CDR3 in DNA: TGTGCCAGCAGTTCGACGGCAAATGAAAAACTGTTTTTT.

The V and J genes are TRBV5-6 and TRBJ2-1; 7 nucleotides line up with TRBD1. The junction had 8 bases not matched to a gene; V was cut back by 4 bases and J by 4 bases. The germline gives CDR1 SGHDT, CDR2 YYEEEE. The CDR3 totals 15 residues. The CDR3 spells CASSGRTGQYNEQFF. The CDR3 nucleotides read TGTGCCAGCAGCGGGCGAACGGGACAGTACAATGAGCAGTTCTTC.

This sequence joins TRBV10-3 and TRBJ1-2; D is unclear. This CDR3 contains 13 residues. Trimming took off 4 bases at V and 5 bases at J, with 11 bases between the two ends. CDR1 and CDR2 from the germline V gene are ENHRY and SYGVKD. For the CDR3, the DNA is TGTGCCATCAGTGGGGCAGCTGGATATGGCTACACCTTC. Translating it yields CAISGAAGYGYTF.

V gene TRBV10-3 combines with J gene TRBJ1-1; 7 nucleotides agree with TRBD1. Germline V gene lookup returns CDR1 ENHRY and CDR2 SYGVKD. V dropped 0 bases and J dropped 4; count of bases not matched to a gene: 8. The CDR3 is 16 residues long. CDR3 region: CAISESSQGSGTEAFF. The CDR3 DNA reads as TGTGCCATCAGTGAGTCGTCACAGGGGTCGGGCACTGAAGCTTTCTTT.

The V gene is TRBV7-2, the J gene TRBJ1-3; TRBD1 matches 7 bases. This CDR3 is built from 15 residues. The junction had 4 bases not matched to a gene; V was cut back by 5 bases and J by 0 bases. Germline V lookup: CDR1 SGHTA, CDR2 FQGNSA. Written as DNA, the CDR3 is TGTGCCAGCAGCCCTTCAGGGGGCTCTGGAAACACCATATATTTT. Translating gives CASSPSGGSGNTIYF.

The V call is TRBV7-2, the J call TRBJ2-3; D unclear. The CDR3 spans 14 residues. CDR1 and CDR2 from the germline V gene are SGHTA and FQGNSA. V dropped 4 bases and J dropped 3 bases, with 11 bases sitting between them. The CDR3 DNA is TGTGCCAGCAGCTCAACCTTTTTTACAGATACGCAGTATTTT. This sequence encodes CASSSTFFTDTQYF.